This T cell receptor (beta chain) was retrieved from a study of T-cell reconstitution after alpha-beta-depleted transplantation in children. Losses at the gene ends were 9 bases for V and 7 bases for J; bases not matched to a gene: 7. Germline-derived CDR1 and CDR2 are LGHNA and YNFKEQ. The CDR3 is 14 amino acids. Unique molecular identifiers were incorporated into the prepared TCRbeta library. Each CDR3 protein gets one entry after TCRdb re-called the PCR reads with MiXCR. The sample includes about 870,000 distinct CDR3 sequences, about 16% of them seen just once. Regarding this clonotype: The antigen remains unidentified.

Study observations and caveats: It was surviving recipient T cells and thymic progenitors that gave some patients high TCRbeta diversity at day 60. T-cell counts and diversity at one year following transplant were attributed mainly to newly produced T cells.

Specimen: PBMCs, mostly from graft donor cells, collected 360 days after TCRalphabeta/CD19-depleted stem cell transplant. The chain uses TRBV4-2 and TRBJ2-3; 13 bases match TRBD2. This TCR was recovered from a male patient younger than 18 who had a stem cell transplant for acute lymphoblastic leukemia, so the T cells may come from the graft donor. The CDR3 loop reads CASGGLAGLNTQYF. CDR3 in DNA: TGTGCCAGTGGGGGACTAGCGGGACTTAATACGCAGTATTTT.